The rows below give T cell receptor beta chains drawn from one sample of a study of cytotoxic CD8 clonotypes in ibrutinib-treated CLL. The data were produced by immunoSEQ multiplex PCR, yet TCRdb's version contains in-frame clones alone and is incomplete. Of about 85,000 clones in the sample, roughly three quarters were seen once. Sequencing used PBMCs, obtained after 12 months of ibrutinib treatment. Source of these receptors: a human donor with chronic lymphocytic leukemia. Both conserved end residues are part of each CDR3. Fields, in order: V gene, clone size, J gene, D gene, CDR3 protein, CDR3 DNA. The D gene is left open where the match is weak. Clone size is stated in some rows and not others, as once, few, many or a class when expanded.

TRBV28	NA	TRBJ2-3	NA	CASSFGAGGTDTQYF	TGTGCCAGCAGTTTCGGGGCAGGCGGCACAGATACGCAGTATTTT
TRBV7-2	NA	TRBJ2-7	NA	CASSLGFGPAGEQYF	TGTGCCAGCAGCTTAGGGTTCGGCCCGGCGGGGGAGCAGTACTTC
TRBV5-4	NA	TRBJ2-5	TRBD1	CASSQPQGDVETQYF	TGTGCCAGCAGCCAGCCCCAGGGGGATGTGGAGACCCAGTACTTC
TRBV6-1	few	TRBJ2-7	TRBD2	CASSELLADSYEQYF	TGTGCCAGCAGTGAATTGCTAGCGGACTCCTACGAGCAGTACTTC
TRBV6-1	NA	TRBJ1-6	NA	CASSPSQAPSPLHF	TGTGCCAGCAGCCCATCTCAAGCCCCTTCACCCCTCCACTTT
TRBV5-1	NA	TRBJ1-2	NA	CASSEGSYGYTF	TGCGCCAGCAGCGAGGGGTCCTATGGCTACACCTTC
TRBV7-2	NA	TRBJ2-5	NA	CASSRSGSQETQYF	TGTGCCAGCAGCCGGAGTGGCAGCCAAGAGACCCAGTACTTC
TRBV30	few	TRBJ1-5	NA	CAWSAREEQPQHF	TGTGCCTGGAGCGCCCGGGAAGAGCAGCCCCAGCATTTT
TRBV6-9	NA	TRBJ2-7	NA	CASSLPTYEQYF	TGTGCCAGCAGTCTCCCTACCTACGAGCAGTACTTC
TRBV30	NA	TRBJ1-5	TRBD1	CAWSQQGDQPQHF	TGTGCCTGGAGTCAACAGGGGGATCAGCCCCAGCATTTT
TRBV5-6	NA	TRBJ1-1	NA	CASSLVTGGEAFF	TGTGCCAGCAGCTTGGTAACCGGGGGTGAAGCTTTCTTT
TRBV7-2	few	TRBJ1-2	NA	CASSLAPQGHGYTF	TGTGCCAGCAGCTTAGCACCACAGGGCCATGGCTACACCTTC
TRBV30	NA	TRBJ1-5	NA	CAWSVEGNQPQHF	TGTGCCTGGAGTGTCGAAGGGAATCAGCCCCAGCATTTT
TRBV10-3	once	TRBJ2-2	NA	CAISATGQNTGELFF	TGTGCCATCAGTGCAACGGGGCAGAACACCGGGGAGCTGTTTTTT
TRBV28	NA	TRBJ2-7	NA	CASNREGFHF	TGTGCCAGCAACCGTGAGGGCTTCCACTTC
TRBV6-1	many	TRBJ2-5	TRBD1	CASSLTQGQETQYF	TGTGCCAGCAGCCTCACACAGGGGCAAGAGACCCAGTACTTC
TRBV6-5	NA	TRBJ1-3	NA	CASSYSPVLSGNTIYF	TGTGCCAGCAGTTACTCTCCAGTACTCTCTGGAAACACCATATATTTT
TRBV28	NA	TRBJ1-1	TRBD1	CASSLGDRYTEAFF	TGTGCCAGCAGTTTAGGGGACAGGTACACTGAAGCTTTCTTT
TRBV7-3	few	TRBJ2-1	NA	CASSLGGGVGEQFF	TGTGCCAGCAGCTTAGGCGGAGGCGTAGGTGAGCAGTTCTTC
TRBV7-9	NA	TRBJ1-2	TRBD1	CASSSPGQGWGYGYTF	TGTGCCAGCAGCTCCCCCGGACAGGGCTGGGGCTATGGCTACACCTTC
TRBV6-5	NA	TRBJ1-5	NA	CASSSVGQPQHF	TGTGCCAGCAGCTCAGTGGGTCAGCCCCAGCATTTT
TRBV4-2	NA	TRBJ1-4	NA	CASSRDVGEKLFF	TGTGCCAGCAGCCGGGACGTCGGGGAAAAACTGTTTTTT
TRBV7-2	NA	TRBJ2-5	NA	CASSLGGQETQYF	TGTGCCAGCAGCTTAGGCGGACAAGAGACCCAGTACTTC
TRBV4-2	NA	TRBJ2-7	NA	CASSPRQGSGEQYF	TGTGCCAGCAGCCCACGGCAGGGCTCGGGAGAGCAGTACTTC